Listed here is a single T cell receptor beta chain. As yet, its antigen is unknown. This CDR3 has 13 amino acids. The V gene's germline CDR1 is PRHDT and CDR2 FYEKMQ (reference sequence). Trimming stripped 8 bases from V and 1 base from J, with 10 bases between. These data belong to a study of T-cell memory formation after mild COVID-19. Regarding the study as a whole: CD4/CD8 balance characterized clones contracting day 15 to 85, and CD4+ skew characterized later expanders. Second-wave clones reaching peak frequency on day 37 lacked confirmed SARS-CoV-2 specificity.

Constant-segment primers were used for 5'RACE, and the resulting TCR alpha and TCR beta cDNA libraries carried sample barcodes and UMIs. One entry per CDR3 protein results from TCRdb running MiXCR on the 5' RACE reads. The sample consists of 450,000 to 650,000 distinct CDR3 sequences, 20% of them appearing once. This chain connects TRBV13 to TRBJ2-3; no reliable D call. Sequenced input: PBMCs or a T cell subset sorted from them (not recorded which). This clonotype was sampled from an adult woman who had mild COVID-19 (a few samples of this study predate the infection). Cell type and time point are not known. CDR3 bases: TGTGCCAGCTGCAGGCATCGCACAGATACGCAGTATTTT. It encodes CASCRHRTDTQYF.